A single sample gave rise to the 30 T cell receptor beta chains below, sequenced in a study of T cell repertoires in cytomegalovirus infection. TCRdb redid the calling of the reads with MiXCR, one entry per CDR3 protein. Among some 700,000 distinct CDR3 sequences listed, approximately 33% were seen once. No antigen has been assigned to these receptors. The sequencing here drew on cultured PBMCs, taken from culture after CMV antigen stimulation. The origin of the receptors is a human donor in good health (CMV status not recorded). Some clones in this sample may be carry-over from other donors' samples.

The V gene is TRBV7-6, the J gene TRBJ2-1; D gene ambiguous. This CDR3 has 16 amino acids. Germline assignment: CDR1 SGHVS and CDR2 FNYEAQ. Trimming left V 1 base short and J 2 bases short, with 12 bases between. In DNA form, the CDR3 reads TGTGCCAGCAGCTTAGGGGGATCGGCCACCTACAATGAGCAGTTCTTC. Encoded protein: CASSLGGSATYNEQFF.

This sequence joins TRBV7-6 and TRBJ2-1; possible D gene TRBD2, 5 bases. Germline V gene data show CDR1 as SGHVS and CDR2 as FNYEAQ. The CDR3 consists of 13 residues. The V gene lost 3 bases and the J gene lost 9 bases, with 12 bases spanning the gap. CDR3 amino acids: CASSFVAGGEQFF. CDR3 coding DNA: TGTGCCAGCAGCTTCGTAGCCGGAGGTGAGCAGTTCTTC.

This clonotype was counted only a few times. The CDR3 here is CAIRRGGGTDTQYF. For the CDR3, the DNA is TGTGCCATCAGACGCGGCGGGGGGACAGATACGCAGTATTTT. The chain recombines TRBV10-3 with TRBJ2-3; 8 bases are a match to TRBD2. The CDR3 loop spans 14 amino acids. The germline V gene has CDR1 ENHRY and CDR2 SYGVKD. V lost 6 bases and J lost 3; bases outside the gene matches: 5.

The chain is built from TRBV5-1 and TRBJ2-5; TRBD2 matches 10 bases. Germline CDR1 SGHRS, CDR2 YFSETQ. The CDR3 runs to 15 residues. The V and J ends lost 4 bases and 3 bases, in that order; junction bases with no gene match: 6. The chain's CDR3 is CASSPIAGGKETQYF. The CDR3 DNA reads as TGCGCCAGCAGCCCGATAGCGGGGGGAAAAGAGACCCAGTACTTC. The full variable domain, completed using reference TRBV5-1 and TRBJ2-5, is KAGVTQTPRYLIKTRGQQVTLSCSPISGHRSVSWYQQTPGQGLQFLFEYFSETQRNKGNFPGRFSGRQFSNSRSEMNVSTLELGDSALYLCASSPIAGGKETQYFGPGTRLLVL.

The rearrangement links TRBV6-2 or TRBV6-3 to TRBJ1-6; 8 nucleotides align to TRBD1. Germline V gene data show CDR1 as MNHEY and CDR2 as SVGEGT. With V trimmed by 6 bases and J by 10 bases, 2 bases remained unmatched. The CDR3 contains 12 residues. CDR3: CASSRGPSPLHF. In nucleotides, the CDR3 is TGTGCCAGCAGCAGGGGGCCATCACCCCTCCACTTT.

The J gene is TRBJ2-3, the V gene TRBV7-9, with TRBD1 matching 10 bases. This CDR3 spans 16 amino acids. The germline gives CDR1 SEHNR, CDR2 FQNEAQ (reference sequence). J lost 5 bases, V lost 3 bases, and 8 bases had no gene match. The CDR3 is CASSFTGTGVGDTQYF. In DNA form, the CDR3 reads TGTGCCAGCAGCTTTACCGGGACAGGGGTGGGAGATACGCAGTATTTT.

The table lists this clonotype with many counts. The chain carries TRBV7-2 and TRBJ2-7; 14 nucleotides agree with TRBD2. CDR1 and CDR2 from the germline V gene are SGHTA and FQGNSA. The CDR3 totals 15 residues. The junction had 1 base not matched to a gene; V was cut back by 3 bases and J by 3 bases. CDR3 in DNA: TGTGCCAGCAGCTTGGGACTAGCGGGGGACTACGAGCAGTACTTC. Protein: CASSLGLAGDYEQYF.

This clonotype was seen more than once but under ten times. The genes are TRBV23-1 and TRBJ2-4; 8 nucleotides align to TRBD1. TRBV23-1 is treated as an ORF (open reading frame) with a function not yet certain. V lost 8 bases, J lost 0 bases, and 12 bases stayed unmatched. CDR3 size: 17 residues. The CDR3 protein is CASEKQTGVLAKNIQYF. CDR3 coding DNA: TGCGCCAGCGAGAAGCAGACAGGGGTACTAGCCAAAAACATTCAGTACTTC.

V gene TRBV5-1 combines with J gene TRBJ2-7, with 12 bases identical to TRBD1. CDR3 length: 14 amino acids. Germline V CDR1 and CDR2: SGHRS, YFSETQ. Trimming cost V 5 bases and J 7 bases; bases outside gene matches: 7. Here the CDR3 DNA reads TGCGCCAGCAGGGAGGGACAGGGGGCAAGGGAGCAGTACTTC. Protein product: CASREGQGAREQYF. Based on the CDR3 plus reference TRBV5-1 and TRBJ2-7, the full variable domain is KAGVTQTPRYLIKTRGQQVTLSCSPISGHRSVSWYQQTPGQGLQFLFEYFSETQRNKGNFPGRFSGRQFSNSRSEMNVSTLELGDSALYLCASREGQGAREQYFGPGTRLTVT.

This clonotype appeared once. The gene calls are TRBV12-3 or TRBV12-4 and TRBJ2-5; 11 positions match TRBD2. V shed 5 bases, J shed 4 bases, and the junction held 9 bases outside the gene matches. The CDR3 is 16 residues long. The CDR3 sequence is CASSPGLAAVGETQYF. The CDR3 nucleotides are TGTGCCAGCAGTCCGGGACTAGCGGCGGTGGGAGAGACCCAGTACTTC.

This rearrangement joins TRBV12-3 or TRBV12-4 to TRBJ2-7; maybe TRBD1 (5 bases). V lost 4 bases to trimming and J lost 4 bases, with 11 bases between them. This CDR3 region has 13 residues. The DNA of the CDR3 is TGTGCCAGCAGTTACGCTCAGGGTTACGAGCAGTACTTC. Translating it yields CASSYAQGYEQYF.

CDR3: CASSLDWVEANTGELFF. The CDR3 DNA is TGTGCCAGCAGCTTAGACTGGGTGGAAGCGAACACCGGGGAGCTGTTTTTT. The chain is built from TRBV7-2 and TRBJ2-2; D gene unclear. The germline V gene encodes CDR1 SGHTA and CDR2 FQGNSA. The CDR3 loop spans 17 amino acids. V gave up 1 base and J gave up 0 bases, with 12 bases separating them.

The rearrangement uses TRBV4-1 and TRBJ2-7, with D hard to call. The V gene lost 2 bases and the J gene lost 2 bases, with 22 bases spanning the gap. Germline V gives CDR1 MGHRA, CDR2 YSYEKL. The CDR3 sequence is 18 residues long. The CDR3 DNA reads as TGCGCCAGCAGCCAAACAACCTACCGGACGTCGCGAGCCTACGAGCAGTACTTC. Protein sequence: CASSQTTYRTSRAYEQYF.

The V gene is TRBV7-9, the J gene TRBJ2-3, with D maybe TRBD2 (7 bases). V lost 5 bases and J 6 bases, leaving 24 bases between the germline ends. CDR1 SEHNR and CDR2 FQNEAQ come from the germline V gene (reference sequence). This CDR3 has 17 residues. The CDR3 reads CASSMNNGRGARDTQYF. The CDR3 nucleotides are TGTGCCAGCAGCATGAACAACGGTCGGGGGGCACGGGATACGCAGTATTTT.

The chain recombines TRBV28 with TRBJ2-3; D is undetermined. Germline CDR1 reads MDHEN; CDR2 reads SYDVKM. This CDR3 region has 15 residues. V gave up 5 bases and J gave up 1 base, with 13 bases separating them. This CDR3 is CASSPDSAGTDTQYF. The CDR3 nucleotides read TGTGCCAGCAGTCCAGACTCGGCGGGCACAGATACGCAGTATTTT.

As regards this clonotype: The final CDR3 position lacks the conserved phenylalanine or tryptophan, pointing to a likely read error. Because the CDR3's place on the DNA is in doubt, the DNA is left out and the CDR3 is given as listed by TCRdb. The chain links TRBV6-1 to TRBJ2-1; TRBD2, the table's D call, was not compared with the DNA. The CDR3 region is 15 residues in length, termini included. Germline values: CDR1 MNHNS, CDR2 SASEGT. CDR3: CASSEAGLVNGWVDV.

This clonotype has only a few counts. The chain employs TRBV16 and TRBJ1-1, with D possibly being TRBD1 (6 bases). Germline CDR1 is KGHSY and CDR2 is FQNENV. Deletions cut 0 bases from V and 6 bases from J, with 11 bases between. This CDR3 has 14 residues. The CDR3 DNA reads TGTGCCAGCAGCCAATCGGGGGCTAGCGCTGAAGCTTTCTTT. Encoded protein: CASSQSGASAEAFF.

This clonotype has ten or more counts. The V and J genes are TRBV7-2 and TRBJ1-6; no clear D. V lost 4 bases to trimming and J lost 7 bases, with 23 bases between them. This CDR3 is 18 amino acids long. The germline gives CDR1 SGHTA, CDR2 FQGNSA. CDR3 sequence reads: CASSYPGRSRTWNSPLHF. Here the CDR3 DNA reads TGTGCCAGCAGCTACCCCGGCCGGTCCCGCACGTGGAATTCACCCCTCCACTTT. The whole variable domain, filled in from reference TRBV7-2 and TRBJ1-6, reads GAGVSQSPSNKVTEKGKDVELRCDPISGHTALYWYRQSLGQGLEFLIYFQGNSAPDKSGLPSDRFSAERTGGSVSTLTIQRTQQEDSAVYLCASSYPGRSRTWNSPLHFGNGTRLTVT.

This clonotype was seen a handful of times. V gene TRBV20-1 combines with J gene TRBJ2-1, with 9 nucleotides matching TRBD2. The CDR3 runs 17 residues. Germline CDR1 DFQATT, CDR2 SNEGSKA (reference sequence). Unmatched junction bases numbered 13, after V lost 3 bases and J lost 4 bases. The CDR3 sequence: CSARDRRERGVYNEQFF. The DNA of the CDR3 is TGCAGTGCTAGGGATAGAAGGGAGCGGGGGGTTTACAATGAGCAGTTCTTC.

The rearrangement joins TRBV7-2 to TRBJ2-2; 10 bases map to TRBD2. Germline CDR1 SGHTA, CDR2 FQGNSA. This CDR3 has 16 residues. The ends lost 3 bases at V and 4 bases at J; junction bases unmatched: 5. CDR3 residues: CASSFARTSGTGELFF. The CDR3, as DNA: TGTGCCAGCAGCTTTGCTAGGACTAGCGGCACCGGGGAGCTGTTTTTT.

The chain carries TRBV11-2 and TRBJ2-3; D is uncertain. V gave up 1 base and J gave up 7 bases, with 12 bases separating them. The CDR3 consists of 14 residues. The germline CDR1 and CDR2 sequences are SGHAT and FQNNGV. CDR3 in DNA: TGTGCCAGCAGCTTAGTCAGCCAGCCCTATACGCAGTATTTT. As protein: CASSLVSQPYTQYF.

This clonotype was observed a handful of times. The rearrangement joins TRBV12-3 or TRBV12-4 to TRBJ1-6, with TRBD1 matching 7 bases. Trimming at V came to 6 bases and at J to 5 bases, leaving 10 bases not matched to a gene. This CDR3 has 16 amino acids. The CDR3 region is CASSRAARGDNSPLHF. CDR3 DNA: TGTGCCAGCAGCCGAGCCGCCAGGGGGGATAATTCACCCCTCCACTTT.

The gene calls are TRBV19 and TRBJ2-1; TRBD2 might be the D (6 bases). Trimming cost V 2 bases and J 5 bases, with 25 bases left between them. The length of the CDR3 is 19 residues. Germline V gene lookup returns CDR1 LNHDA and CDR2 SQIVND (reference sequence). The CDR3 sequence is CASSIWVTAGNLVNNEQFF. The DNA of the CDR3 is TGTGCCAGTAGTATATGGGTTACCGCGGGGAACCTCGTGAACAATGAGCAGTTCTTC.

This clonotype was detected a few times. J is TRBJ2-1 and V is TRBV14, with 13 nucleotides matching TRBD2. Germline CDR1 reads SGHDN; CDR2 reads FVKESK. This CDR3 is built from 18 residues. V gave up 0 bases and J gave up 4 bases; unmatched junction bases: 6. The CDR3 DNA reads as TGTGCCAGCAGCCAAGATTACGGACTAGCGGGGGCGTACAATGAGCAGTTCTTC. Protein sequence: CASSQDYGLAGAYNEQFF.

The chain carries TRBV10-3 and TRBJ1-1; D gene unclear. CDR1 is ENHRY, CDR2 SYGVKD, per germline. The length of the CDR3 is 14 residues. V was trimmed by 7 bases and J by 1 base, leaving 13 bases between them. The CDR3 spells CAIKLDRSNTEAFF. DNA of the CDR3: TGTGCCATCAAATTGGACCGGTCGAACACTGAAGCTTTCTTT.

Only a few counts were recorded for this clonotype. The chain uses TRBV19 and TRBJ2-1; D unclear. CDR3 length equals 16 residues. Looked up from germline, CDR1 is LNHDA and CDR2 is SQIVND (reference sequence). Deletions cut 7 bases from V and 0 bases from J, with 16 bases between. The CDR3 loop is CASNPGRTYSYNEQFF. As DNA, the CDR3 is TGTGCCAGTAACCCCGGACGGACCTACTCCTACAATGAGCAGTTCTTC.

V gene TRBV20-1 combines with J gene TRBJ1-4; D gene uncertain. The V gene lost 0 bases and the J gene lost 7 bases, with 9 bases spanning the gap. The CDR3 totals 13 residues. Germline lookup yields CDR1 DFQATT and CDR2 SNEGSKA (reference sequence). CDR3 sequence (DNA): TGCAGTGCTAGAGATCTTTACGCTGAAAAACTGTTTTTT. Translation gives CSARDLYAEKLFF.

The rearrangement joins TRBV7-2 to TRBJ1-5; TRBD1 agrees at 7 bases. V lost 8 bases to trimming and J lost 5 bases; unmatched junction nucleotides: 6. Germline CDR1 and CDR2: SGHTA and FQGNSA. The CDR3 is 13 amino acids. This CDR3 reads CASGRGFDQPQHF. The CDR3 DNA is TGTGCCAGCGGCAGGGGGTTCGATCAGCCCCAGCATTTT.

The DNA of the CDR3 is TGCAGTGCTAGATCCCACGGGACAGAACAATATGGCTACACCTTC. Its protein is CSARSHGTEQYGYTF. This chain joins TRBV20-1 and TRBJ1-2; 7 positions match TRBD1. The CDR3 is made up of 15 amino acids. CDR1 DFQATT and CDR2 SNEGSKA come from the germline V gene (reference sequence). With V trimmed by 2 bases and J by 5 bases, 11 bases remained unmatched.

The table lists this clonotype with a count of one. This chain links TRBV10-3 with TRBJ2-5; D unresolved. The V gene's germline CDR1 is ENHRY and CDR2 SYGVKD. V lost 4 bases to trimming and J lost 2 bases, with 5 bases between them. The CDR3 has 12 residues. In nucleotides, the CDR3 is TGTGCCATCAGTGCGGCTCAAGAGACCCAGTACTTC. Translating gives CAISAAQETQYF.